The 8 T cell receptor beta chains reported below all come from one sample, sequenced in a study of shared clonotypes between healthy human individuals. Repertoires were generated with immunoSEQ multiplex PCR, while TCRdb's copy carries only in-frame clones and drops some. The top ten hold 8.5% to 14% of the sample, which has more than 200,000 clones, over 60% seen once. The sample was memory CD4+ T cells sorted from blood. This sample's subset: CD45RA-negative fraction. The receptors were sampled from a man under 40 in good health.

The chain is built from TRBV7-9 and TRBJ2-7, with TRBD1 matching 9 bases. The CDR3 sequence is 14 residues long. After removal of 5 bases from V and 4 bases from J, the junction contained 6 bases not matched to a gene. Germline V lookup: CDR1 SEHNR, CDR2 FQNEAQ (reference sequence). The CDR3 DNA is TGTGCCAGCAGCCACGGGACAGGGACTTACGAGCAGTACTTC. Translated, it gives CASSHGTGTYEQYF.

This clone was seen more than once but under ten times. This sequence joins TRBV5-1 and TRBJ2-2; the D is unclear. V lost 4 bases to trimming and J lost 0 bases, with 7 bases between them. The CDR3 sequence is 14 residues long. CDR1 is SGHRS and CDR2 is YFSETQ in the germline V gene. CDR3 in DNA: TGCGCCAGCAGCAACCCCCCGAACACCGGGGAGCTGTTTTTT. This encodes CASSNPPNTGELFF.

Only one count was recorded for this clone. The chain has TRBV27 and TRBJ2-7; 10 nucleotides line up with TRBD2. The CDR3 is 16 amino acids. Trimming took 5 bases from V and 5 from J; bases not matched to a gene: 12. Germline lookup yields CDR1 MNHEY and CDR2 SMNVEV (reference sequence). In nucleotides, the CDR3 is TGTGCCAGCAGTCCGCTGAGTAGCGGGAGGTCTGACGAGCAGTACTTC. This codes for CASSPLSSGRSDEQYF.

The V call is TRBV6-5, the J call TRBJ1-1; D gene ambiguous. V shed 5 bases and J shed 5 bases, with 15 bases lying between them. The CDR3 extends over 14 amino acids. Germline values: CDR1 MNHEY, CDR2 SVGAGI. The CDR3 loop reads CASSPTGVRTEAFF. CDR3 nucleotide sequence: TGTGCCAGCAGTCCCACCGGGGTACGTACTGAAGCTTTCTTT.

V gene TRBV7-2 combines with J gene TRBJ1-4; D call uncertain. V was pared by 0 bases and J by 5 bases, with 4 bases between. CDR1 and CDR2 (germline): SGHTA, FQGNSA. The CDR3 extends over 13 amino acids. This chain's CDR3 is CASSLAGNEKLFF. CDR3 coding DNA: TGTGCCAGCAGCTTAGCCGGGAATGAAAAACTGTTTTTT.

V is TRBV11-2 and J is TRBJ1-2; no clear D gene. The CDR3 runs to 15 residues. Trimming cost V 3 bases and J 0 bases, with 11 bases left between them. CDR1 SGHAT and CDR2 FQNNGV come from the germline V gene. CDR3 loop: CASSFDGGSNYGYTF. The CDR3 DNA sequence: TGTGCCAGCAGCTTCGACGGAGGTTCTAACTATGGCTACACCTTC. Full variable domain (missing parts from reference TRBV11-2 and TRBJ1-2): EAGVAQSPRYKIIEKRQSVAFWCNPISGHATLYWYQQILGQGPKLLIQFQNNGVVDDSQLPKDRFSAERLKGVDSTLKIQPAKLEDSAVYLCASSFDGGSNYGYTFGSGTRLTVV.

This clone was found once. CDR3 region: CASSPRSLSGGNTGELFF. The CDR3 region has the DNA TGTGCCAGCAGCCCACGATCGCTTAGCGGTGGTAACACCGGGGAGCTGTTTTTT. The chain links TRBV7-8 to TRBJ2-2; TRBD2 is a possible D gene (6 bases). The V gene lost 5 bases and the J gene lost 2 bases, with 21 bases spanning the gap. The CDR3 contains 18 residues. Germline CDR1 and CDR2: SGHVS and FQNEAQ.

This clone was picked up many times. The chain is built from TRBV15 and TRBJ2-7; D is unclear. Trimming stripped 0 bases from V and 6 bases from J, with 18 bases between. The germline CDR1 and CDR2 sequences are LNHNV and YYDKDF (reference sequence). The CDR3 length is 16 residues. The CDR3 protein is CATSRDLGDIGAEQYF. CDR3 in DNA: TGTGCCACCAGCAGAGATCTTGGCGACATAGGAGCCGAGCAGTACTTC.